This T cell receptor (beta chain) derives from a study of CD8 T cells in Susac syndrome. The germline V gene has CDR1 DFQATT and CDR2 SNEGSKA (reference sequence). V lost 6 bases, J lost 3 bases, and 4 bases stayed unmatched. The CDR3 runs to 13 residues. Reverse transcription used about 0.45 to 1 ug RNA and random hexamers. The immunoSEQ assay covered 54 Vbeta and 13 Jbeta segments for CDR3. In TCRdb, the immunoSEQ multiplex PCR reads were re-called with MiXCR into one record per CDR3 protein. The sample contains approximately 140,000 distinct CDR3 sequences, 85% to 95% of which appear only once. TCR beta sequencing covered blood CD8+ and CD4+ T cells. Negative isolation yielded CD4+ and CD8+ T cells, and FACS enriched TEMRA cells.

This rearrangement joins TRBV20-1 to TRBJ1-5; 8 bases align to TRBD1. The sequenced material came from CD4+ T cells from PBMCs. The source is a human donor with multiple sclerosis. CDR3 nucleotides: TGCAGTGCGCGGACAGGGTTCAATCAGCCCCAGCATTTT. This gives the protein CSARTGFNQPQHF.